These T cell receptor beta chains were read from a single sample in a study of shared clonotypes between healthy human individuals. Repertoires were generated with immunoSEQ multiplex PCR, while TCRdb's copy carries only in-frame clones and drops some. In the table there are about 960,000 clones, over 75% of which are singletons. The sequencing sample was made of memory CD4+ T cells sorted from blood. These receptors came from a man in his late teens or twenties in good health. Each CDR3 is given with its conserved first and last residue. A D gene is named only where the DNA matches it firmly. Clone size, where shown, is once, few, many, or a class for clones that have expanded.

DNA: TGCGCCAGCGTACCAAAGTCTGAGGGGAAGACTGAAGCTTTCTTT
CDR3: CASVPKSEGKTEAFF
size: few
D: .
V: TRBV5-1
J: TRBJ1-1

DNA: TGTGCCAGCAGTGATGGGGGCAAGAGAGGGTCACCCCTCCACTTT
CDR3: CASSDGGKRGSPLHF
size: many
D: .
V: TRBV6-1
J: TRBJ1-6

DNA: TGCGCCAGCAGCACGCAAGAGACCCAGTACTTC
CDR3: CASSTQETQYF
size: once
D: .
V: TRBV5-1
J: TRBJ2-5

DNA: TGTGCCAGCAGCCACCCGCTGGGACAGGGGGCCTCACTGGAGCTGTTTTTT
CDR3: CASSHPLGQGASLELFF
size: .
D: TRBD1
V: TRBV9
J: TRBJ2-2

DNA: TGTGCCAGCTCGGTCGCGGGTGTCGGGCAGTACTTC
CDR3: CASSVAGVGQYF
size: .
D: .
V: TRBV2
J: TRBJ2-7

DNA: TGTGCCAGCATTTCGCCCGACAGGGGGAATCAGCCCCAGCATTTT
CDR3: CASISPDRGNQPQHF
size: .
D: TRBD1
V: TRBV28
J: TRBJ1-5

DNA: TGTGCCAGCAGTGACCGGGCCCGCTTCAATGAGCAGTTCTTC
CDR3: CASSDRARFNEQFF
size: once
D: .
V: TRBV2
J: TRBJ2-1

DNA: TGTGCCAGCAGCTCCAAGACCGGGACTAGTACCGAGCAGTACTTC
CDR3: CASSSKTGTSTEQYF
size: few
D: TRBD2
V: TRBV7-6
J: TRBJ2-7

DNA: TGTGCCTGGACATCAAGAGATGAGCAGTTCTTC
CDR3: CAWTSRDEQFF
size: .
D: .
V: TRBV30
J: TRBJ2-1

DNA: TGTGCCAGCAGCCCGGACAGTTTCTCTGGAAACACCATATATTTT
CDR3: CASSPDSFSGNTIYF
size: .
D: .
V: TRBV2
J: TRBJ1-3

DNA: TGTGCCTGGACCCCCCAGGCCGGCTATGGCTACACCTTC
CDR3: CAWTPQAGYGYTF
size: .
D: .
V: TRBV30
J: TRBJ1-2

DNA: TGTGCCAGTAGTATAGGGCGGGGCTCCTACAATGAGCAGTTCTTC
CDR3: CASSIGRGSYNEQFF
size: .
D: .
V: TRBV19
J: TRBJ2-1

DNA: TGCGCCAGCAGCGAGGGGGGACAGTATCAGCCCCAGCATTTT
CDR3: CASSEGGQYQPQHF
size: few
D: TRBD1
V: TRBV5-1
J: TRBJ1-5

DNA: TGTGCCAGCAGTTGGACAGGGGGCACTGAAGCTTTCTTT
CDR3: CASSWTGGTEAFF
size: .
D: TRBD1
V: TRBV6-5
J: TRBJ1-1

DNA: TGTGCCAGCAGCTTAGTAGCGGGAGTGACCGGGGAGCTGTTTTTT
CDR3: CASSLVAGVTGELFF
size: .
D: TRBD2
V: TRBV7-2
J: TRBJ2-2

DNA: TGTGCCAGCAGGGGTCGCACAGGGGCTGGGGCCAACGTCCTGACTTTC
CDR3: CASRGRTGAGANVLTF
size: .
D: TRBD1
V: TRBV2
J: TRBJ2-6

DNA: TGTGCCAGCAGTTCCTGGACCGAGGGAGGGTATCAGCCCCAGCATTTT
CDR3: CASSSWTEGGYQPQHF
size: many
D: .
V: TRBV27
J: TRBJ1-5

DNA: TGTGCCTCACAGGGCAGCGGTGAAAAACTGTTTTTT
CDR3: CASQGSGEKLFF
size: .
D: .
V: TRBV19
J: TRBJ1-4

DNA: TGCGCCAGCAGCCAAGCCACTACCGGGACAGGGGTTCTTAGGGCCGGGGAGCTGTTTTTT
CDR3: CASSQATTGTGVLRAGELFF
size: .
D: TRBD1
V: TRBV4-1
J: TRBJ2-2

DNA: TGTGCCTCCCGAGGGACAGGGGGTGCCACCGGGGAGCTGTTTTTT
CDR3: CASRGTGGATGELFF
size: .
D: TRBD1
V: TRBV30
J: TRBJ2-2

DNA: TGTGCCACCACTGGGAACGGTGTGTCGGCTTTCTTT
CDR3: CATTGNGVSAFF
size: .
D: .
V: TRBV6-5
J: TRBJ1-1

DNA: TGTGCCAGCAGCTTATGGGACCTAGGGGACGGAGCTTGGAATTCACCCCTCCACTTT
CDR3: CASSLWDLGDGAWNSPLHF
size: once
D: .
V: TRBV11-2
J: TRBJ1-6

DNA: TGTGCCAGCGGACGACTCTTCTCTGGGGCCAACGTCCTGACTTTC
CDR3: CASGRLFSGANVLTF
size: once
D: .
V: TRBV2
J: TRBJ2-6

DNA: TGTGCCAGCAGCCAAGATAAGGGGAACACTGAAGCTTTCTTT
CDR3: CASSQDKGNTEAFF
size: few
D: .
V: TRBV4-2
J: TRBJ1-1

DNA: TGTGCCAGCAGATCGCCCGGACAGGGGCCAAAAGAGACCCAGTACTTC
CDR3: CASRSPGQGPKETQYF
size: .
D: TRBD1
V: TRBV11-2
J: TRBJ2-5

DNA: TGTGCCAGCCGAGGAGGGGGTTACCAGCCCCAGCATTTT
CDR3: CASRGGGYQPQHF
size: .
D: .
V: TRBV6-5
J: TRBJ1-5

DNA: TGTGCCATCAGGGGGGGAGCGAGGGATGGCTACACCTTC
CDR3: CAIRGGARDGYTF
size: .
D: .
V: TRBV10-3
J: TRBJ1-2

DNA: TGTGCCAGCAGCTTAGAAAGGAGTAATGGCTACACCTTC
CDR3: CASSLERSNGYTF
size: once
D: .
V: TRBV7-8
J: TRBJ1-2

DNA: TGTGCCAGCAGTTTGTCGACAGCTGGGTCACCCCTCCACTTT
CDR3: CASSLSTAGSPLHF
size: few
D: .
V: TRBV27
J: TRBJ1-6

DNA: TGTGCCAGCAGCTTGTTAGCGAATGAAAGCTCCTACAATGAGCAGTTCTTC
CDR3: CASSLLANESSYNEQFF
size: .
D: .
V: TRBV5-7
J: TRBJ2-1

DNA: TGTGCCAGCAGCTCGCCCGGGACGGCGACCGGGGAGCTGTTTTTT
CDR3: CASSSPGTATGELFF
size: once
D: .
V: TRBV7-9
J: TRBJ2-2